This T cell receptor beta chain was identified in a study of cytomegalovirus exposure and HLA in healthy donors. Overall study context: The Caucasian-associated ancestry cluster contained 65% to 85% of the 300 to 400 genotyped donors. General study results and limits: Sequencing likely generated an artifact that appeared as a cluster of highly shared sequence variants. Later analysis placed DRB1 highest and HLA-C lowest in TCR association rates, which differed by HLA locus. Diagnosis of cytomegalovirus status made by the classifier reportedly showed high specificity and sensitivity.

As to this clone: Its antigen is unidentified.

PCR was performed using 60 Vbeta and 13 Jbeta primers. Assay: immunoSEQ multiplex PCR; the TCRdb copy retains only in-frame clones and omits some. In the table there are about 190,000 clones, 75% to 80% of which are singletons. The CDR3 has 15 amino acids. V lost 0 bases, J lost 7 bases, and 11 bases lay in between. Germline V gene data show CDR1 as SGDLS and CDR2 as YYNGEE. The chain is built from TRBV9 and TRBJ2-6; D is possibly TRBD1 (5 bases). The receptor was isolated from a woman in her 30s in good health and CMV-seropositive. Sequencing used PBMCs. This CDR3 reads CASSVEGVPANVLTF. For the CDR3, the DNA is TGTGCCAGCAGCGTAGAAGGGGTCCCAGCCAACGTCCTGACTTTC.